One and the same sample provided the 26 T cell receptor beta chains below, sequenced in a study of radiotherapy plus CTLA-4 blockade in lung cancer. The protocol was immunoSEQ multiplex PCR, while the TCRdb copy is restricted to in-frame clones and leaves out a portion. In the table there are about 81,000 clones, about three quarters of which are singletons. This specimen consisted of peripheral blood, obtained from a patient treated with radiotherapy plus ipilimumab. These receptors all stem from a human donor with non-small cell lung cancer that progressed on radiotherapy plus ipilimumab.

The rearrangement uses TRBV7-9 and TRBJ2-1, with 10 positions matching TRBD2. V lost 6 bases and J lost 4; bases outside the gene matches: 3. The CDR3 runs to 14 residues. CDR1 is SEHNR, CDR2 FQNEAQ, per germline (reference sequence). CDR3: CASSRTSGYNEQFF. In nucleotides, the CDR3 is TGTGCCAGCAGTAGGACTAGCGGATACAATGAGCAGTTCTTC. The full variable domain, rest sourced from reference TRBV7-9 and TRBJ2-1, is DTGVSQNPRHKITKRGQNVTFRCDPISEHNRLYWYRQTLGQGPEFLTYFQNEAQLEKSRLLSDRFSAERPKGSFSTLEIQRTEQGDSAMYLCASSRTSGYNEQFFGPGTRLTVL.

This chain links TRBV7-2 with TRBJ2-1; weak D call: TRBD2 (7 bases). V was shortened by 5 bases and J by 8 bases, with 19 bases between the two germline ends. The germline CDR1 and CDR2 sequences are SGHTA and FQGNSA. The CDR3 has 15 amino acids. DNA for the CDR3: TGTGCCAGCAGCCCTTGGGGGGGCAGGGGCGATGAGCAGTTCTTC. Its protein is CASSPWGGRGDEQFF.

The V and J genes are TRBV6-5 and TRBJ1-2; D not certain. With 5 bases removed from V and 4 bases from J, the gap between germline ends came to 14 bases. The germline V gene encodes CDR1 MNHEY and CDR2 SVGAGI. The CDR3 totals 14 residues. Written as DNA, the CDR3 is TGTGCCAGCAGTAAAGAACGATCCGGCTATGGCTACACCTTC. Translation gives CASSKERSGYGYTF.

In this sample, this clone turned up a few times. The chain is built from TRBV6-6 and TRBJ1-2; D may be TRBD1 (5 bases). The V and J ends lost 2 bases and 1 base respectively, with 11 bases between them. CDR1 and CDR2 (germline): MNHNY, SVGAGI (reference sequence). The CDR3 runs to 15 residues. The CDR3 coding sequence is TGTGCCAGCAGTTACACACAGGCTTTTAACTATGGCTACACCTTC. Its translation: CASSYTQAFNYGYTF.

The chain couples TRBV11-2 to TRBJ1-1; D uncertain. V lost 2 bases to trimming and J lost 1 base, with 5 bases between them. CDR3 size: 13 residues. The V gene's germline CDR1 is SGHAT and CDR2 FQNNGV. The CDR3 is CASSLTTNTEAFF. The CDR3 coding sequence is TGTGCCAGCAGCTTAACCACGAACACTGAAGCTTTCTTT.

The CDR3 DNA sequence: TGTGCCAGCAGTGGCGGTGTCATCGCCACCGGGGAGCTGTTTTTT. Translated, it gives CASSGGVIATGELFF. This sequence joins TRBV2 and TRBJ2-2; D remains unclear. The CDR3 has 15 residues. CDR1 and CDR2 from the germline V gene are SNHLY and FYNNEI. Trimming stripped 4 bases from V and 4 bases from J, with 13 bases between. The whole variable domain, remainder taken from reference TRBV2 and TRBJ2-2, is EPEVTQTPSHQVTQMGQEVILRCVPISNHLYFYWYRQILGQKVEFLVSFYNNEISEKSEIFDDQFSVERPDGSNFTLKIRSTKLEDSAMYFCASSGGVIATGELFFGEGSRLTVL.

The chain uses TRBV7-9 and TRBJ2-3, with a weak D call TRBD2 (6 bases). From germline, CDR1 is SEHNR and CDR2 FQNEAQ (reference sequence). The CDR3 loop spans 15 amino acids. Trimming left V 3 bases short and J 4 bases short, with 14 bases between. As DNA, the CDR3 is TGTGCCAGCAGCTTGGGGACGTCGGGGGCAGATACGCAGTATTTT. As protein: CASSLGTSGADTQYF.

This clone rates as medium-sized (0.01 to 0.1%). V and J are TRBV19 and TRBJ2-7; 10 nucleotides line up with TRBD1. Germline V gene data show CDR1 as LNHDA and CDR2 as SQIVND (reference sequence). J was trimmed by 5 bases and V by 5 bases; bases with no gene match: 6. The CDR3 has 14 residues. In DNA form, the CDR3 reads TGTGCCAGTAGTGACCGGGACAGGGGTCACGAGCAGTACTTC. It specifies CASSDRDRGHEQYF.

A few counts support this clone. The gene calls are TRBV7-2 and TRBJ2-1; D is undetermined. The germline V gene encodes CDR1 SGHTA and CDR2 FQGNSA. V lost 5 bases and J 9 bases, leaving 11 bases between the germline ends. This CDR3 is built from 12 residues. This chain's CDR3 is CASSPYSVEQFF. In DNA, the CDR3 is TGTGCCAGCAGCCCATACAGTGTTGAGCAGTTCTTC.

The count of this clone is one. This sequence joins TRBV9 and TRBJ1-2; maybe TRBD1 (5 bases). The CDR3 is made up of 12 amino acids. Germline V gene sequence: CDR1 SGDLS, CDR2 YYNGEE. The V end lost 4 bases, the J end lost 14 bases, and 18 bases lay between the germline ends. The CDR3 loop reads CASSSRDGPLTF. The CDR3 DNA follows: TGTGCCAGCAGCTCCCGGGACGGACCTTTGACCTTC.

The V call is TRBV4-1, the J call TRBJ1-3, with D possibly being TRBD1 (6 bases). In germline, CDR1 is MGHRA, CDR2 YSYEKL. The V gene lost 1 base and the J gene lost 0 bases, with 13 bases spanning the gap. The CDR3 sequence is 17 residues long. The CDR3 sequence is CASSQVWGGRSGNTIYF. DNA for the CDR3: TGCGCCAGCAGCCAAGTTTGGGGGGGCCGCTCTGGAAACACCATATATTTT.

The chain links TRBV18 to TRBJ2-3; D remains unclear. The germline gives CDR1 KGHSH, CDR2 LQKENI. CDR3 length: 16 residues. Deletions cut 1 base from V and 1 base from J, with 12 bases between. The CDR3 DNA sequence: TGTGCCAGCTCACCACGGCCGTACGGAGGCACAGATACGCAGTATTTT. The encoded protein is CASSPRPYGGTDTQYF.

This clone was detected ten times or more. The chain links TRBV7-2 to TRBJ2-7; D call uncertain. The CDR3 totals 12 residues. Germline CDR1 reads SGHTA; CDR2 reads FQGNSA. The V end was cut by 5 bases, the J end by 0 bases, with 5 bases between. The CDR3 region is CASSEHSYEQYF. The DNA for the CDR3 is TGTGCCAGCAGCGAGCACTCCTACGAGCAGTACTTC.

The genes are TRBV29-1 and TRBJ2-5; D is undetermined. This CDR3 comprises 12 residues. Germline V CDR1 and CDR2: SQVTM, ANQGSEA. Trimming cost V 5 bases and J 2 bases, with 9 bases left between them. DNA for the CDR3: TGCAGCGTTACGCTAGGTCAAGAGACCCAGTACTTC. As protein: CSVTLGQETQYF.

V usage is TRBV28 and J usage is TRBJ2-3, with a tentative D call TRBD2 (6 bases). CDR3 size: 14 residues. Per germline, CDR1 MDHEN and CDR2 SYDVKM. V was pared by 2 bases and J by 2 bases, with 8 bases between. The CDR3 DNA is TGTGCCAGCAGTTTAGCGGGATTCACAGATACGCAGTATTTT. It encodes CASSLAGFTDTQYF.

V and J are TRBV6-1 and TRBJ1-4, with 9 nucleotides matching TRBD1. The CDR3 totals 15 residues. In germline, CDR1 is MNHNS, CDR2 SASEGT. J gave up 7 bases and V 1 base, and 4 bases lay outside the gene matches. CDR3 region: CASSEGGQGVEKLFF. CDR3 bases: TGTGCCAGCAGTGAAGGGGGACAGGGCGTTGAAAAACTGTTTTTT.

The chain carries TRBV6-1 and TRBJ2-1, with 11 positions matching TRBD1. This CDR3 comprises 15 residues. V trimming: 2 bases; J trimming: 11 bases; junction bases outside the gene matches: 8. CDR1 and CDR2 (germline): MNHNS, SASEGT. The CDR3 DNA reads as TGTGCCAGCAGTGAACCCAACTCGGACAGGGGGCAGCAGTTCTTC. It specifies CASSEPNSDRGQQFF.

The chain combines TRBV18 with TRBJ1-1; 7 nucleotides agree with TRBD1. The junction had 2 bases not matched to a gene; V was cut back by 3 bases and J by 7 bases. The CDR3 sequence is 12 residues long. The germline V gene has CDR1 KGHSH and CDR2 LQKENI. In DNA form, the CDR3 reads TGTGCCAGCTCACCGGGGGACAGTGAAGCTTTCTTT. As protein: CASSPGDSEAFF.

This chain links TRBV27 with TRBJ2-1; TRBD2 might be the D (6 bases). The CDR3 spans 14 residues. Germline-derived CDR1 and CDR2 are MNHEY and SMNVEV (reference sequence). Trimming stripped 7 bases from V and 4 bases from J, with 14 bases between. CDR3 region: CASTPGTSYNEQFF. The CDR3 bases are TGTGCCAGCACGCCCGGGACTTCGTACAATGAGCAGTTCTTC.

This clone was observed a single time. This chain connects TRBV5-4 to TRBJ1-1; D is ambiguous. The CDR3 has 14 amino acids. Germline V gene sequence: CDR1 SGHNT, CDR2 YYREEE (reference sequence). Trimming stripped 1 base from V and 0 bases from J, with 7 bases between. As DNA, the CDR3 is TGTGCCAGCAGCTTGAAGGCATTGAACACTGAAGCTTTCTTT. It translates to CASSLKALNTEAFF.

This clone was seen ten or more times. The rearrangement links TRBV28 to TRBJ2-7; the D gene could be TRBD1 or TRBD2 (5 bases each). Germline CDR1 MDHEN, CDR2 SYDVKM. V gave up 8 bases and J gave up 3 bases, with 8 bases separating them. This CDR3 contains 11 residues. CDR3 nucleotide sequence: TGTGCCAGCGGGGGATACTACGAGCAGTACTTC. It yields the protein CASGGYYEQYF. Full variable domain (rest looked up from reference TRBV28 and TRBJ2-7): DVKVTQSSRYLVKRTGEKVFLECVQDMDHENMFWYRQDPGLGLRLIYFSYDVKMKEKGDIPEGYSVSREKKERFSLILESASTNQTSMYLCASGGYYEQYFGPGTRLTVT.

The chain carries TRBV6-5 and TRBJ2-1; either TRBD1 or TRBD2 may fit D (5 bases each). The germline V gene encodes CDR1 MNHEY and CDR2 SVGAGI. The CDR3 runs 15 residues. V dropped 6 bases and J dropped 0 bases, with 12 bases sitting between them. In DNA form, the CDR3 reads TGTGCCAGCAGCTCGGGACCTAGCTCCTACAATGAGCAGTTCTTC. Protein sequence: CASSSGPSSYNEQFF.

This clone has just one count. This chain joins TRBV5-1 and TRBJ2-2; possible D gene TRBD1, 6 bases. V was clipped by 2 bases and J by 6 bases, with 8 bases between them. The CDR3 length is 13 residues. Germline V gene data show CDR1 as SGHRS and CDR2 as YFSETQ. CDR3 loop: CASSLQGAGELFF. As DNA, the CDR3 is TGCGCCAGCAGCTTACAGGGCGCCGGGGAGCTGTTTTTT.

This chain connects TRBV7-2 to TRBJ1-1; D not certain. Germline CDR1 is SGHTA and CDR2 is FQGNSA. Trimming removed 7 bases from V and 4 bases from J, with 13 bases in between. CDR3 size: 13 residues. The CDR3 here is CASTLTPGTEAFF. The CDR3 DNA reads TGTGCCAGCACCCTAACCCCGGGCACTGAAGCTTTCTTT.

In its sample, this clone was seen a few times. The junction departs from the called germline gene at one end, perhaps through a read error. The CDR3 nucleotides read TGTGCCAGCAGCCACAACGGGGGCATTCTTATCTTT. Protein sequence: CASSHNGGILIF. The V and J genes are TRBV6-6 and TRBJ1-1; TRBD1 is a possible D gene (6 bases). Germline V CDR1 and CDR2: MNHNY, SVGAGI (reference sequence). This CDR3 spans 12 amino acids.

The chain couples TRBV6-1 to TRBJ2-1; D remains unclear. The CDR3 extends over 14 amino acids. Germline CDR1 and CDR2: MNHNS and SASEGT. Trimming cost V 6 bases and J 2 bases, with 11 bases left between them. The CDR3 DNA reads TGTGCCAGCAGCCGTGATCCTACCTACAATGAGCAGTTCTTC. Residues: CASSRDPTYNEQFF.